A single sample gave rise to the 16 T cell receptor beta chains below, sequenced in a study of breast tumors, draining lymph nodes, adjacent tissues. Axillary draining lymph nodes of breast cancer patients supplied the node samples. TCRdb used MiXCR to reprocess the multiplex PCR reads, holding one entry per CDR3 protein. The data hold about 200,000 distinct CDR3 sequences, with roughly 29% observed a single time. Sequencing was carried out using axillary lymph node tissue. These TCRs come from a female donor with breast cancer. Some clones in this sample may be carry-over from other donors' samples.

The chain is built from TRBV12-3 or TRBV12-4 and TRBJ1-1; a possible D gene is TRBD1 (5 bases). V lost 6 bases to trimming and J lost 3 bases, with 14 bases between them. This CDR3 has 14 amino acids. The CDR3 DNA reads TGTGCCAGCAGCCACGGGGCGGGTGACACTGAAGCTTTCTTT. It is translated as CASSHGAGDTEAFF.

This clonotype was seen a handful of times. It may be a read error: a sequence one base away is much more abundant. The rearrangement links TRBV5-6 to TRBJ2-7; maybe TRBD2 (6 bases). Germline loops: CDR1 SGHDT, CDR2 YYEEEE. The CDR3 runs 15 residues. Trimming took 4 bases from V and 7 from J, leaving 21 bases between them. CDR3 bases: TGTGCCAGCAGCCCCCGGGACTCGCGGGTGAGGGAGCAGTACTTC. Amino acid sequence: CASSPRDSRVREQYF.

The rearrangement joins TRBV30 to TRBJ1-3; a possible D gene is TRBD1 (6 bases). Germline V CDR1 and CDR2: GTSNPN, SVGIG (reference sequence). V lost 5 bases and J 7 bases, leaving 18 bases between the germline ends. The length of the CDR3 is 14 residues. The CDR3 protein is CAWCRGARVNTIYF. The CDR3 DNA reads TGTGCCTGGTGTAGGGGGGCGCGGGTGAACACCATATATTTT.

V and J are TRBV7-3 and TRBJ2-7; 7 nucleotides agree with TRBD1. CDR1 is SGHTA and CDR2 is FQGTGA in the germline V gene. The CDR3 runs 14 residues. The ends lost 2 bases at V and 3 bases at J; junction bases unmatched: 4. CDR3 sequence reads: CASSLQAGGYEQYF. Written as DNA, the CDR3 is TGTGCCAGCAGCTTACAGGCAGGGGGCTACGAGCAGTACTTC.

The table lists this clonotype with a few counts. The chain uses TRBV2 and TRBJ1-1; 7 bases are shared with TRBD1. Per germline, CDR1 SNHLY and CDR2 FYNNEI. The CDR3 sequence is 14 residues long. V lost 8 bases to trimming and J lost 7 bases; unmatched junction nucleotides: 13. The CDR3 region is CASAPLTGYNEAFF. DNA for the CDR3: TGTGCCAGCGCCCCACTGACAGGGTACAATGAAGCTTTCTTT.

This clonotype was seen at least ten times. CDR3 DNA: TGTGCCAGCCTCCACGGGGGGGGCAACACCGGGGAGCTGTTTTTT. Translating it yields CASLHGGGNTGELFF. The chain combines TRBV6-2 or TRBV6-3 with TRBJ2-2, with TRBD2 matching over 8 bases. The CDR3 covers 15 residues. Germline V gene sequence: CDR1 MNHEY, CDR2 SVGEGT. Trimming cost V 8 bases and J 2 bases; bases outside gene matches: 7.

This clonotype was found once. This chain uses TRBV10-3 with TRBJ1-6; possible D gene TRBD1, 5 bases. Trimming shortened V by 6 bases and J by 9 bases, and 18 bases separated the two germline ends. From germline, CDR1 is ENHRY and CDR2 SYGVKD. This CDR3 is built from 15 residues. The CDR3 nucleotides read TGTGCCATCAGCGATCTACCGGGACTTAGTTCACCCCTCCACTTT. This gives the protein CAISDLPGLSSPLHF.

The chain carries TRBV7-8 and TRBJ1-1; TRBD1 matches 10 bases. The CDR3 runs to 12 residues. CDR1 is SGHVS and CDR2 is FQNEAQ in the germline V gene. Losses at the gene ends were 8 bases for V and 8 bases for J; bases not matched to a gene: 5. As DNA, the CDR3 is TGTGCCAGCTCCGGGACAGGGGTGGAAGCTTTCTTT. Translation gives CASSGTGVEAFF.

This chain joins TRBV2 and TRBJ2-6; 8 bases are shared with TRBD2. Losses at the gene ends were 6 bases for V and 2 bases for J; bases not matched to a gene: 6. The CDR3 has 16 amino acids. The germline V gene has CDR1 SNHLY and CDR2 FYNNEI. This CDR3 is CASRDPGGPGANVLTF. Written as DNA, the CDR3 is TGTGCCAGCAGAGACCCGGGGGGGCCTGGGGCCAACGTCCTGACTTTC.

V usage is TRBV5-6 and J usage is TRBJ1-5; D gene uncertain. V shed 8 bases and J shed 11 bases, with 20 bases lying between them. This CDR3 spans 13 amino acids. Germline V gives CDR1 SGHDT, CDR2 YYEEEE. The CDR3 DNA sequence: TGTGCCAGTAACCGAGGGTTTAAGGAGACCCAGCATTTT. It is translated as CASNRGFKETQHF.

The chain employs TRBV20-1 and TRBJ1-5; D ambiguous. CDR1 is DFQATT and CDR2 is SNEGSKA in the germline V gene (reference sequence). Trimming took 3 bases from V and 0 from J, leaving 9 bases between them. The CDR3 is 14 amino acids. DNA for the CDR3: TGCAGTGCTAGCTCAGTTTTTAGCAATCAGCCCCAGCATTTT. Its protein product is CSASSVFSNQPQHF.

This clonotype was seen ten or more times. The chain is built from TRBV27 and TRBJ1-4, with D hard to call. Per the germline V gene, CDR1 is MNHEY and CDR2 is SMNVEV (reference sequence). Trimming took 9 bases from V and 5 from J, leaving 10 bases between them. CDR3 length: 12 amino acids. As DNA, the CDR3 is TGTGCCAGTTCCTCACGGAATGAAAAACTGTTTTTT. This codes for CASSSRNEKLFF.

In regard to this clonotype: One junction end disagrees with the germline gene, perhaps due to a read error. The rearrangement links TRBV5-4 to TRBJ2-1; TRBD2 is a possible D gene (6 bases). This CDR3 comprises 17 residues. The V gene's germline CDR1 is SGHNT and CDR2 YYREEE (reference sequence). The CDR3 sequence is CASSFGSGTSSYSEQFF. DNA for the CDR3: TGTGCCAGCAGCTTCGGTAGCGGAACGAGCTCCTACAGTGAGCAGTTCTTC.

As to this clonotype: This may be a read error: a much more frequent sequence differs by one nucleotide. CDR3 nucleotides: TGTGCCAGCAGTGAAGGGGGAGACCCGGTTCGGCAGTACTTC. Translation gives CASSEGGDPVRQYF. The J gene is TRBJ2-7, the V gene TRBV6-6; D possibly corresponds to TRBD1 (6 bases). CDR3 length: 14 residues. Germline loops: CDR1 MNHNY, CDR2 SVGAGI (reference sequence). The V end was cut by 5 bases, the J end by 9 bases, with 20 bases between.

The genes are TRBV29-1 and TRBJ2-3; D possibly matches TRBD1 or TRBD2 (5 bases each). With 4 bases removed from V and 6 bases from J, the gap between germline ends came to 17 bases. Germline assignment: CDR1 SQVTM and CDR2 ANQGSEA. This CDR3 region has 14 residues. The CDR3, as DNA: TGCAGCGTTGTTTACTACTTAGGGGAGGATACGCAGTATTTT. It codes for CSVVYYLGEDTQYF.

The gene calls are TRBV10-3 and TRBJ1-2, with 7 bases matching TRBD1. Germline loops: CDR1 ENHRY, CDR2 SYGVKD. With V trimmed by 5 bases and J by 0 bases, 6 bases remained unmatched. This CDR3 contains 15 residues. This CDR3 is CAISPSGGTNYGYTF. In nucleotides, the CDR3 is TGTGCCATCAGTCCCTCAGGGGGGACTAACTATGGCTACACCTTC.